This TCR beta chain was captured in a study of T cell changes during pregnancy in multiple sclerosis (dated 2019 in TCRdb). Background for the entire study: In women with multiple sclerosis, the researchers looked at how the T cell repertoire shifted as pregnancy progressed.

V and J are truncated by 2 bases and 0 bases respectively, leaving an intervening sequence of 11 bases. There are 16 amino acids in the CDR3, from cysteine to phenylalanine inclusive. The only DNA kept is the CDR3, 48 bases in frame from the first base. From a lookup of the germline V gene (reference sequence), CDR1 and CDR2 are SGHNT and YYREEE. Remarks on this clone: Its antigen specificity is not known. No base-level quality is on record; no much larger clone is a single base apart.

Preparation of the library involved the immunoSEQ multiplex PCR assay. TCRdb obtained this table from immuneACCESS and retained in-frame rearrangements with V and J assigned. These tables miss some clones; where compared with another copy, unresolved V genes account for less than half of the shortfall, and the remainder is unexplained. The table for this sample lists 39,000 or so clones; 80% to 95% of them were counted only once. Of the sample, roughly 10% is held by the ten largest clones. Here the sequenced sample was CD8+ T cells from peripheral blood mononuclear cells, taken in the first trimester of pregnancy. The origin of this receptor is a female donor with multiple sclerosis, enrolled in a pregnancy study. The rearrangement joined TRBV5-4 to TRBJ1-4; TRBD1 could be the D gene, as 6 bases match. The nucleotide sequence is TGTGCCAGCAGCTTTGGACAGCCCTCAACTAATGAAAAACTGTTTTTT. It translates as CASSFGQPSTNEKLFF. Full variable domain (CDR3 extended with the reference TRBV5-4 and TRBJ1-4 proteins): ETGVTQSPTHLIKTRGQQVTLRCSSQSGHNTVSWYQQALGQGPQFIFQYYREEENGRGNFPPRFSGLQFPNYSSELNVNALELDDSALYLCASSFGQPSTNEKLFFGSGTQLSVL.